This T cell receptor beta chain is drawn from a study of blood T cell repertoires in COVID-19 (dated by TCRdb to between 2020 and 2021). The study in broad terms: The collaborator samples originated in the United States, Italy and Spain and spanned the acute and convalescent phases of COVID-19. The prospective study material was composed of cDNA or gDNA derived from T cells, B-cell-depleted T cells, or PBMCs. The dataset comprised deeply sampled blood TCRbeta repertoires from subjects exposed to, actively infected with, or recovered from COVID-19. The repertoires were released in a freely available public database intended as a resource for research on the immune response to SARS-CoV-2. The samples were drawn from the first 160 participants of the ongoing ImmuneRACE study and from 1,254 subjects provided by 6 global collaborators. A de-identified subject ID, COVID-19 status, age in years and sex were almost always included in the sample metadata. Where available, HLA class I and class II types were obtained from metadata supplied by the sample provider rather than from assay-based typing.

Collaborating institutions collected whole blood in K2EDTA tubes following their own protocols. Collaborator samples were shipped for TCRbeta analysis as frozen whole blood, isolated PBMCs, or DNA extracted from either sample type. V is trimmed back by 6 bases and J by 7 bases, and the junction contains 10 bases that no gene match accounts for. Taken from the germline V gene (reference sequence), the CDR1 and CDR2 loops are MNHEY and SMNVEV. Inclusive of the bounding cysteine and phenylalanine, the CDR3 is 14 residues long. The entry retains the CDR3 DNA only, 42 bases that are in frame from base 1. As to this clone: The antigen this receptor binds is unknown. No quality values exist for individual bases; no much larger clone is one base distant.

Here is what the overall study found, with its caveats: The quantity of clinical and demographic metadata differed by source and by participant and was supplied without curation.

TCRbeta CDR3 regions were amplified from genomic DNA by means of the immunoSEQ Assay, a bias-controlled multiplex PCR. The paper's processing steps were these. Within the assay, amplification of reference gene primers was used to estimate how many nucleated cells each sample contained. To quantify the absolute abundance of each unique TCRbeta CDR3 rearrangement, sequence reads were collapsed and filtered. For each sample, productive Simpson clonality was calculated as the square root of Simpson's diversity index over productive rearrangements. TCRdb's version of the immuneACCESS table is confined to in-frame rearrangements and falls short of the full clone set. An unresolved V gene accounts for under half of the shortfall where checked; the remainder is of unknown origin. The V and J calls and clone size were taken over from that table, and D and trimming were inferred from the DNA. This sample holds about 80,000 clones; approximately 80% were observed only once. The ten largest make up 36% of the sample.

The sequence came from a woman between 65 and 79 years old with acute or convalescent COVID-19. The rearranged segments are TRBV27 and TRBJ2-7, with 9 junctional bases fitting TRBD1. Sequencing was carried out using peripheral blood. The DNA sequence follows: TGTGCCAGCAGGCCCGGGACAGGGCCCTCGGAGCAGTACTTC. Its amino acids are CASRPGTGPSEQYF.